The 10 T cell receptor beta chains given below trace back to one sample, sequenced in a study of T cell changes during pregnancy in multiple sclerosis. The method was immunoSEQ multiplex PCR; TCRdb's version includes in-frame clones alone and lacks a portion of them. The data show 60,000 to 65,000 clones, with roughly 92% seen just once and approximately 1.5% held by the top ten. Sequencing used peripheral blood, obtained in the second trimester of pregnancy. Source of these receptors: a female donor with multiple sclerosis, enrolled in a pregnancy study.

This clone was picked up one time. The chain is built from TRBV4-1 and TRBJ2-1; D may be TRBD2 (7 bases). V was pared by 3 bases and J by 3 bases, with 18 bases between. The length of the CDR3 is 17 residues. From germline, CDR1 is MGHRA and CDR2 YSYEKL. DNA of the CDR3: TGCGCCAGCAGCCAGGTGGGGGGCGGGAGTGTCTACAATGAGCAGTTCTTC. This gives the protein CASSQVGGGSVYNEQFF.

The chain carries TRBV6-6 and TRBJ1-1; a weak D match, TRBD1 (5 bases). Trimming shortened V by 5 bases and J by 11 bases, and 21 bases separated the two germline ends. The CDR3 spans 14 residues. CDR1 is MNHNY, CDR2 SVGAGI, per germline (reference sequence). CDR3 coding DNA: TGTGCCAGCAGTCTACGGGGAGGGGAGTCTACCGCTTTCTTT. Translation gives CASSLRGGESTAFF.

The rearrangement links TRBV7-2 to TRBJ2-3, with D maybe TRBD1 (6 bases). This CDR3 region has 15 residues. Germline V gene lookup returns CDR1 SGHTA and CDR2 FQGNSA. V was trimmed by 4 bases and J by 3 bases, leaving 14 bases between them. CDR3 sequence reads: CASSSSQGRTDTQYF. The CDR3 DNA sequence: TGTGCCAGCAGCTCAAGCCAGGGGCGGACAGATACGCAGTATTTT.

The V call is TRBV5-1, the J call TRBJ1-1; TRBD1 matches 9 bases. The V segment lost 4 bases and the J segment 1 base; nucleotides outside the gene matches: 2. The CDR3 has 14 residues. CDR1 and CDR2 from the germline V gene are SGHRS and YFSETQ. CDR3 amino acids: CASSMGQGNTEAFF. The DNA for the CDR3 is TGCGCCAGCAGCATGGGACAGGGGAACACTGAAGCTTTCTTT.

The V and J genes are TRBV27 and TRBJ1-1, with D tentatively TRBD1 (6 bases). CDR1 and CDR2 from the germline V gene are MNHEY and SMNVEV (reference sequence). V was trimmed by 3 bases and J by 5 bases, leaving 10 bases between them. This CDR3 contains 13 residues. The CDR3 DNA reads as TGTGCCAGCAGTTTCGGGGGGCAGACTGAAGCTTTCTTT. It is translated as CASSFGGQTEAFF.

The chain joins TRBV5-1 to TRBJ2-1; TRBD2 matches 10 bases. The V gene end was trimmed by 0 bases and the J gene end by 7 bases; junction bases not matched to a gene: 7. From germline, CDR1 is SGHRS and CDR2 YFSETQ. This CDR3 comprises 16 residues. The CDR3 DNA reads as TGCGCCAGCAGCTTGGCCCGAGCGGGAGGGCCGAATGAGCAGTTCTTC. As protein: CASSLARAGGPNEQFF.

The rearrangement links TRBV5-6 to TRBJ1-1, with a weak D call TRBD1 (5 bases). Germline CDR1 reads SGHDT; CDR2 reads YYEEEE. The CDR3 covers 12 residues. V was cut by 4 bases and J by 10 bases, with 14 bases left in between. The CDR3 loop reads CASSPSGGRAFF. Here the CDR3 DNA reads TGTGCCAGCAGCCCTAGCGGGGGTCGAGCTTTCTTT.

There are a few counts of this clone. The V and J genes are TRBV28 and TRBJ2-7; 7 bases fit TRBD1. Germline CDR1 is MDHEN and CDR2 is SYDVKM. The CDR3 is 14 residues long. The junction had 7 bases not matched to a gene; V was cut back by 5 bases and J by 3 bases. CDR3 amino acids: CASSPGQASYEQYF. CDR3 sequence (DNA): TGTGCCAGCAGTCCAGGACAGGCGAGCTACGAGCAGTACTTC.

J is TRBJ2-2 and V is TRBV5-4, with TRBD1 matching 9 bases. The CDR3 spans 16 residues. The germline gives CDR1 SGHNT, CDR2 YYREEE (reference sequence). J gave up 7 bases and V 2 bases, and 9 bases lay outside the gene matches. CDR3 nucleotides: TGTGCCAGCAGCTTATACAGGGGGCGTGGGAGCGGGGAGCTGTTTTTT. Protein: CASSLYRGRGSGELFF.

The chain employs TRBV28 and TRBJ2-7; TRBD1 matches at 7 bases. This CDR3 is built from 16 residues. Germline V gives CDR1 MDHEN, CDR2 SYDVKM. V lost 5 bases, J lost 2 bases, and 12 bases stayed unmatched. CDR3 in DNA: TGTGCCAGCAGTCCCCCCATTACCGGGACAGCCTACGAGCAGTACTTC. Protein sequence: CASSPPITGTAYEQYF.